Each of the 30 T cell receptor beta chains below was sequenced from the same sample in a study of CD8 T cells in Susac syndrome (dated by TCRdb to between 2018 and 2020). The library was made by the immunoSEQ multiplex PCR assay. RNA was extracted with the RNeasy kit and 0.5 to 1 ug was reverse transcribed using random hexamers. Using fastp trimming at Q25 and MiXCR clonotype assembly, TCRdb reanalyzed the public sequencing data and kept in-frame beta chains. All rows with the same CDR3 protein become a single entry with the most common DNA and genes. This sample has fewer than 350,000 distinct CDR3 sequences in its table, and approximately 90% of those were observed once. 0.18% of the sample is taken by the ten largest. The sample comprised CD8+ T cells from PBMCs. These receptor sequences come from a human donor with multiple sclerosis.

The chain joins TRBV20-1 to TRBJ2-2; TRBD2 aligns across 7 bases. CDR1 and CDR2 from the germline V gene are DFQATT and SNEGSKA (reference sequence). The CDR3 is 16 amino acids. The J segment lost 7 bases and the V segment lost 5 bases, leaving 16 bases of the junction unmatched. The CDR3 sequence is CSAPTVGGRDGGELFF. In DNA, the CDR3 is TGCAGTGCTCCGACCGTAGGCGGGAGAGACGGCGGGGAGCTGTTTTTT.

CDR3 in DNA: TGCGCCAGCAGCCAAGGGCAGACTAGCACAGATACGCAGTATTTT. Translation: CASSQGQTSTDTQYF. The V call is TRBV4-3, the J call TRBJ2-3; no definite D call. Germline-derived CDR1 and CDR2 are LGHNA and YSLEER. The CDR3 is 15 amino acids. V shed 1 base and J shed 0 bases, with 8 bases lying between them.

V is TRBV5-5 and J is TRBJ2-6; D possibly uses TRBD1 or TRBD2 (5 bases each). The CDR3 is 16 amino acids. V lost 0 bases and J 4 bases, leaving 11 bases between the germline ends. Germline V gene sequence: CDR1 SGHKS, CDR2 YYEKEE (reference sequence). The CDR3 loop reads CASSLAPGHGANVLTF. The CDR3 nucleotides read TGTGCCAGCAGCTTGGCGCCGGGGCACGGGGCCAACGTCCTGACTTTC.

The chain combines TRBV9 with TRBJ1-2; D is ambiguous. Germline loops: CDR1 SGDLS, CDR2 YYNGEE. V was clipped by 4 bases and J by 6 bases, with 13 bases between them. There are 13 residues in the CDR3. This CDR3 reads CASSLTGAHGYTF. CDR3 nucleotide sequence: TGTGCCAGCAGCTTAACCGGCGCGCATGGCTACACCTTC.

The chain is built from TRBV4-3 and TRBJ1-1; TRBD1 is a possible D gene (5 bases). The CDR3 is made up of 15 amino acids. With 3 bases removed from V and 0 bases from J, the gap between germline ends came to 11 bases. CDR1 and CDR2 (germline): LGHNA, YSLEER. CDR3 amino acids: CASSQGRSLNTEAFF. The CDR3 nucleotides are TGCGCCAGCAGCCAGGGACGGAGTTTGAACACTGAAGCTTTCTTT.

V usage is TRBV10-3 and J usage is TRBJ1-1; D may be TRBD1 (5 bases). In germline, CDR1 is ENHRY, CDR2 SYGVKD. CDR3 length equals 11 residues. Trimming removed 7 bases from V and 10 bases from J, with 13 bases in between. The CDR3: CAIKEGPVAFF. The CDR3 nucleotides read TGTGCCATCAAAGAGGGGCCTGTAGCTTTCTTT.

V gene TRBV6-1 combines with J gene TRBJ2-6, with D unresolved. The CDR3 is 18 amino acids. Trimming took off 11 bases at V and 0 bases at J, with 23 bases between the two ends. Germline values: CDR1 MNHNS, CDR2 SASEGT. For the CDR3, the DNA is TGTGCCGGCACCCATCCTCGGCAGGCCACCTCTGGGGCCAACGTCCTGACTTTC. Encoded protein: CAGTHPRQATSGANVLTF.

With respect to this clonotype: Germline and junction disagree at one end, which may indicate a read error. This chain uses TRBV20-1 with TRBJ2-3; the match to TRBD1 covers 8 bases. Germline V lookup: CDR1 DFQATT, CDR2 SNEGSKA (reference sequence). The CDR3 contains 17 residues. The DNA for the CDR3 is TGCAGTGCTAGTATAAGCAGGGGGCATCTGGGCACAGATGCGCAGTATTTT. Translation gives CSASISRGHLGTDAQYF.

The chain joins TRBV25-1 to TRBJ2-1, with 14 bases lining up with TRBD2. V gave up 2 bases and J gave up 9 bases; unmatched junction bases: 6. The CDR3 contains 16 residues. CDR1 is MGHDK, CDR2 SYGVNS, per germline. Here the CDR3 DNA reads TGTGCCAGCAGTGAACGACTAGCGGGAGGGGGAGGTGAGCAGTTCTTC. This sequence encodes CASSERLAGGGGEQFF.

The CDR3 DNA sequence: TGTGCCAGCAGCTCACCCTGGACAGTCGATCAAGAGACCCAGTACTTC. It encodes CASSSPWTVDQETQYF. The chain recombines TRBV11-2 with TRBJ2-5; perhaps TRBD1 as D (6 bases). This CDR3 is built from 16 residues. Germline V gene data show CDR1 as SGHAT and CDR2 as FQNNGV. Trimming removed 4 bases at V and 2 bases at J, with 17 bases between.

DNA of the CDR3: TGTGCCAGCAGTTTATCCGGGACGGCCTACGAGCAGTACTTC. Amino acids: CASSLSGTAYEQYF. This chain joins TRBV27 and TRBJ2-7, with D perhaps matching TRBD1 or TRBD2 (5 bases each). From germline, CDR1 is MNHEY and CDR2 SMNVEV (reference sequence). The CDR3 consists of 14 residues. Trimming pared 0 bases from V and 2 bases from J, leaving 8 bases between.

The chain combines TRBV11-3 with TRBJ2-1; the D gene is possibly TRBD2 (6 bases). V dropped 1 base and J dropped 2 bases, with 9 bases sitting between them. CDR1 and CDR2 (germline): SGHNT, YENEEA. CDR3 length equals 15 residues. The CDR3 sequence is CASSLVGGAYNEQFF. CDR3 nucleotides: TGTGCCAGCAGCTTAGTCGGGGGTGCCTACAATGAGCAGTTCTTC.

The chain combines TRBV13 with TRBJ1-5; 10 bases match TRBD1. The CDR3 covers 17 residues. J was trimmed by 0 bases and V by 11 bases; bases with no gene match: 13. Germline V CDR1 and CDR2: PRHDT, FYEKMQ (reference sequence). The CDR3 spells CARNIGTGDPSNQPQHF. Here the CDR3 DNA reads TGTGCCCGCAATATAGGGACAGGGGATCCTAGCAATCAGCCCCAGCATTTT.

This clonotype was counted once. The V gene is TRBV28, the J gene TRBJ2-1, with 9 bases fitting TRBD1. V lost 3 bases and J lost 8; bases outside the gene matches: 11. Per the germline V gene, CDR1 is MDHEN and CDR2 is SYDVKM. This CDR3 comprises 16 residues. CDR3: CASSFGGGDRGDEQFF. In DNA form, the CDR3 reads TGTGCCAGCAGTTTCGGAGGAGGTGACAGGGGGGATGAGCAGTTCTTC.

This clonotype was seen just once. V and J are TRBV3-1 and TRBJ1-2; D remains unclear. Looked up from germline, CDR1 is LGHDT and CDR2 is YNNKEL (reference sequence). Trimming left V 0 bases short and J 8 bases short, with 19 bases between. This CDR3 region has 16 residues. The CDR3 here is CASSQDEVIYDGGYTF. CDR3 bases: TGTGCCAGCAGCCAAGACGAAGTAATTTATGACGGAGGCTACACCTTC.

The rearrangement uses TRBV2 and TRBJ1-2, with D maybe TRBD1 (6 bases). The CDR3 totals 15 residues. V was trimmed by 2 bases and J by 2 bases, leaving 12 bases between them. CDR1 is SNHLY and CDR2 is FYNNEI in the germline V gene. The DNA for the CDR3 is TGTGCCAGCAGTGAACCGGGACACCGGAACTATGGCTACACCTTC. Translated, it gives CASSEPGHRNYGYTF.

The rearrangement uses TRBV9 and TRBJ2-2, with 7 bases aligning to TRBD1. The junction had 15 bases not matched to a gene; V was cut back by 4 bases and J by 0 bases. The germline V gene encodes CDR1 SGDLS and CDR2 YYNGEE. The CDR3 spans 19 residues. For the CDR3, the DNA is TGTGCCAGCAGCCTATCACGGGACAGTTTATTAGCGAACACCGGGGAGCTGTTTTTT. Its protein product is CASSLSRDSLLANTGELFF.

The gene calls are TRBV19 and TRBJ2-1; a possible D gene is TRBD1 (5 bases). Per germline, CDR1 LNHDA and CDR2 SQIVND (reference sequence). This CDR3 has 15 residues. Between the trimmed V and J ends, which lost 1 base and 0 bases, there was a span of 7 bases. CDR3 region: CASSIVRGSYNEQFF. DNA of the CDR3: TGTGCCAGTAGTATAGTAAGGGGCTCCTACAATGAGCAGTTCTTC.

The V gene is TRBV20-1, the J gene TRBJ1-5; D gene ambiguous. Per germline, CDR1 DFQATT and CDR2 SNEGSKA (reference sequence). This CDR3 spans 14 amino acids. V was trimmed by 1 base and J by 4 bases, leaving 11 bases between them. The CDR3 coding sequence is TGCAGTGCTAGAGGTCTCCCGGGGAATCAGCCCCAGCATTTT. The encoded protein is CSARGLPGNQPQHF.

The rearrangement uses TRBV20-1 and TRBJ1-2; D gene ambiguous. The germline CDR1 and CDR2 sequences are DFQATT and SNEGSKA (reference sequence). The CDR3 loop spans 14 amino acids. Trimming removed 0 bases at V and 2 bases at J, with 10 bases between. The CDR3, as DNA: TGCAGTGCTAGAGATCCCAATACCAACTATGGCTACACCTTC. This gives the protein CSARDPNTNYGYTF.

The V call is TRBV28, the J call TRBJ2-7, with unresolved D. The CDR3 runs to 14 residues. Trimming removed 3 bases from V and 5 bases from J, with 14 bases in between. Germline CDR1 and CDR2: MDHEN and SYDVKM. The CDR3 is CASSFLASSNEQYF. Here the CDR3 DNA reads TGTGCCAGCAGTTTTTTGGCTAGTAGCAACGAGCAGTACTTC.

This sequence joins TRBV29-1 and TRBJ1-2; D perhaps matches TRBD1 (5 bases). Germline V gives CDR1 SQVTM, CDR2 ANQGSEA. The CDR3 spans 13 residues. V lost 3 bases to trimming and J lost 1 base, with 9 bases between them. The CDR3 reads CSVDGGGNYGYTF. CDR3 DNA sequence: TGCAGCGTTGATGGGGGAGGTAACTATGGCTACACCTTC.

DNA of the CDR3: TGTGCCAGCAGACCATCTAGCGGGCCCCGGCAAGAGACCCAGTACTTC. Translated: CASRPSSGPRQETQYF. This rearrangement joins TRBV6-1 to TRBJ2-5; TRBD2 matches at 8 bases. The CDR3 sequence is 16 residues long. In germline, CDR1 is MNHNS, CDR2 SASEGT. Trimming cost V 6 bases and J 2 bases; bases outside gene matches: 11.

This clonotype occurred a few times. The chain recombines TRBV27 with TRBJ2-7, with no clear D. Per the germline V gene, CDR1 is MNHEY and CDR2 is SMNVEV (reference sequence). The CDR3 sequence is 13 residues long. V gave up 0 bases and J gave up 4 bases, with 7 bases separating them. CDR3 bases: TGTGCCAGCAGTTTATCGTCAGCTTACGAGCAGTACTTC. It yields the protein CASSLSSAYEQYF.

The CDR3 DNA reads as TGTGCCAGCAGCCCCGATCTGAAGGGCGGGTCCTATAATTCACCCCTCCACTTT. It specifies CASSPDLKGGSYNSPLHF. The V gene is TRBV7-9, the J gene TRBJ1-6; D not resolved. Germline values: CDR1 SEHNR, CDR2 FQNEAQ (reference sequence). The CDR3 consists of 18 residues. The V and J ends lost 5 bases and 1 base respectively, with 18 bases between them.

This clonotype was detected a few times. The rearrangement joins TRBV7-9 to TRBJ1-1; TRBD1 is a possible D gene (5 bases). Trimming removed 4 bases at V and 6 bases at J, with 9 bases between. Germline V gives CDR1 SEHNR, CDR2 FQNEAQ (reference sequence). The CDR3 runs to 12 residues. The CDR3 DNA reads TGTGCCAGCAGCTCCCTAGGGGCTGAAGCTTTCTTT. Protein product: CASSSLGAEAFF.

This sequence joins TRBV9 and TRBJ1-1; maybe TRBD1 (6 bases). V was clipped by 3 bases and J by 5 bases, with 14 bases between them. The CDR3 is made up of 14 amino acids. CDR1 SGDLS and CDR2 YYNGEE come from the germline V gene. This CDR3 reads CASSGAGGGTEAFF. The CDR3 DNA is TGTGCCAGCAGCGGAGCCGGGGGCGGGACTGAAGCTTTCTTT.

This clonotype was found a few times. This chain joins TRBV7-9 and TRBJ2-1; D possibly corresponds to TRBD1 (5 bases). Trimming shortened V by 0 bases and J by 6 bases, and 12 bases separated the two germline ends. The CDR3 loop spans 15 amino acids. Germline values: CDR1 SEHNR, CDR2 FQNEAQ (reference sequence). CDR3 amino acids: CASSLAQGLVNEQFF. In nucleotides, the CDR3 is TGTGCCAGCAGCTTAGCGCAGGGCCTAGTCAATGAGCAGTTCTTC.

The chain uses TRBV27 and TRBJ2-3; no reliable D call. Between the trimmed V and J ends, which lost 3 bases and 3 bases, there was a span of 13 bases. The V gene's germline CDR1 is MNHEY and CDR2 SMNVEV (reference sequence). This CDR3 is built from 15 residues. The chain's CDR3 is CASSFWSSATDTQYF. DNA of the CDR3: TGTGCCAGCAGTTTTTGGAGCTCCGCAACAGATACGCAGTATTTT.

J is TRBJ2-7 and V is TRBV15; 14 bases agree with TRBD2. Germline CDR1 LNHNV, CDR2 YYDKDF (reference sequence). The CDR3 is 15 residues long. Trimming cost V 4 bases and J 7 bases; bases outside gene matches: 6. The CDR3 protein is CATSTTSGRASEQYF. CDR3 DNA sequence: TGTGCCACCAGCACGACTAGCGGGAGGGCCTCTGAGCAGTACTTC.